The 15 T cell receptor beta chains below come from one sample, sequenced in a study of response to subunit inactivated influenza vaccine. TCRdb re-called the RT-PCR reads with MiXCR, one entry per CDR3 protein. The table lists about 780,000 distinct CDR3 sequences, about a fifth of them singletons, with roughly a tenth in the top ten. Sample: PBMCs from blood, taken 4 to 6 days after vaccination. These receptor sequences come from a man between 50 and 59 years old who received an inactivated influenza vaccine.

The chain joins TRBV20-1 to TRBJ2-1; maybe TRBD1 (6 bases). CDR3 length: 14 residues. The germline V and J ends were trimmed by 3 bases and 7 bases, with 16 bases remaining between them. Germline CDR1 is DFQATT and CDR2 is SNEGSKA (reference sequence). CDR3 DNA: TGCAGTGCTAGTGCCATCGGAAGGGGGAATGAGCAGTTCTTC. Protein: CSASAIGRGNEQFF.

The sample holds a few counts of this clonotype. The chain employs TRBV12-3 or TRBV12-4 and TRBJ2-5; 10 bases agree with TRBD1. This CDR3 region has 13 residues. Trimming removed 6 bases from V and 4 bases from J; junction bases left unmatched: 2. CDR3 protein: CASSDRGRETQYF. CDR3 nucleotides: TGTGCCAGCAGCGACAGGGGGCGAGAGACCCAGTACTTC.

The chain employs TRBV20-1 and TRBJ1-1, with D possibly TRBD1 on 5 matching bases. The CDR3 is 16 residues long. Germline CDR1 and CDR2: DFQATT and SNEGSKA (reference sequence). Trimming cost V 2 bases and J 1 base, with 17 bases left between them. This CDR3 is CSARRQGRTSNTEAFF. CDR3 coding DNA: TGCAGTGCTAGACGCCAGGGCCGGACGTCGAACACTGAAGCTTTCTTT.

The J gene is TRBJ2-7, the V gene TRBV20-1; D is possibly TRBD1 (6 bases). Trimming left V 2 bases short and J 2 bases short, with 13 bases between. This CDR3 contains 14 residues. Per the germline V gene, CDR1 is DFQATT and CDR2 is SNEGSKA (reference sequence). CDR3 sequence reads: CSARTGTPTYEQYF. As DNA, the CDR3 is TGCAGTGCTAGAACAGGGACACCTACCTACGAGCAGTACTTC.

The rearrangement uses TRBV7-9 and TRBJ1-1, with D tentatively TRBD1 (6 bases). Germline CDR1 and CDR2: SEHNR and FQNEAQ (reference sequence). The CDR3 has 14 residues. The V end was cut by 1 base, the J end by 4 bases, with 10 bases between. CDR3 amino acids: CASSLGGGATEAFF. CDR3 coding DNA: TGTGCCAGCAGCTTAGGAGGGGGGGCCACTGAAGCTTTCTTT.

This clonotype was counted a few times. This chain uses TRBV18 with TRBJ2-1; 11 nucleotides match TRBD1. The junction had 6 bases not matched to a gene; V was cut back by 3 bases and J by 8 bases. Germline V gives CDR1 KGHSH, CDR2 LQKENI. The CDR3 length is 15 residues. CDR3 nucleotides: TGTGCCAGCTCACCTGGACAGGGGGCGCATCATGAGCAGTTCTTC. Protein sequence: CASSPGQGAHHEQFF.

This chain joins TRBV10-3 and TRBJ1-6; 9 positions match TRBD1. The CDR3 loop spans 14 amino acids. From germline, CDR1 is ENHRY and CDR2 SYGVKD. Unmatched junction bases numbered 11, after V lost 11 bases and J lost 9 bases. The CDR3 region has the DNA TGTGCCTCCGGCGAGAGACAGGGGGGTTCACCCCTCCACTTT. Protein: CASGERQGGSPLHF.

A few counts support this clonotype. CDR3 amino acids: CASSQDGADTGELFF. CDR3 bases: TGCGCCAGCAGCCAAGATGGGGCAGACACCGGGGAGCTGTTTTTT. The chain carries TRBV4-3 and TRBJ2-2; tentatively, D is TRBD1 (5 bases). Between the trimmed V and J ends, which lost 0 bases and 3 bases, there was a span of 8 bases. Germline assignment: CDR1 LGHNA and CDR2 YSLEER. CDR3 length: 15 residues.

The V gene is TRBV6-2 or TRBV6-3, the J gene TRBJ2-1; no reliable D call. Trimming took off 0 bases at V and 9 bases at J, with 12 bases between the two ends. CDR3 size: 14 residues. Germline V gene lookup returns CDR1 MNHEY and CDR2 SVGEGT. The CDR3 DNA reads as TGTGCCAGCAGTTACTCGGGTAGAGTCTCTGAGCAGTTCTTC. Encoded protein: CASSYSGRVSEQFF.

The chain has TRBV7-9 and TRBJ2-3, with D possibly matching TRBD2 (6 bases). This CDR3 is built from 15 residues. The ends were cut back, 1 base at V and 1 base at J, with 9 bases in the middle. Germline CDR1 reads SEHNR; CDR2 reads FQNEAQ (reference sequence). As DNA, the CDR3 is TGTGCCAGCAGCTTAGTGCGGGGCGGCACAGATACGCAGTATTTT. As protein: CASSLVRGGTDTQYF. The full variable domain, completed using reference TRBV7-9 and TRBJ2-3, is DTGVSQNPRHKITKRGQNVTFRCDPISEHNRLYWYRQTLGQGPEFLTYFQNEAQLEKSRLLSDRFSAERPKGSFSTLEIQRTEQGDSAMYLCASSLVRGGTDTQYFGPGTRLTVL.

This sequence joins TRBV4-1 and TRBJ2-3, with TRBD2 matching over 9 bases. The V gene's germline CDR1 is MGHRA and CDR2 YSYEKL. This CDR3 is 16 amino acids long. V shed 3 bases and J 2 bases; nucleotides not matched to a gene: 6. CDR3 in amino acids: CASSQVLAGLTDTQYF. In nucleotides, the CDR3 is TGCGCCAGCAGCCAGGTACTAGCGGGCCTCACAGATACGCAGTATTTT.

The CDR3 protein is CASSQDRQPFYEQYF. For the CDR3, the DNA is TGTGCCAGCAGCCAAGATCGACAGCCTTTCTACGAGCAGTACTTC. The chain combines TRBV3-1 with TRBJ2-7, with D tentatively TRBD1 (5 bases). Germline loops: CDR1 LGHDT, CDR2 YNNKEL (reference sequence). The CDR3 length is 15 residues. Trimming left V 0 bases short and J 3 bases short, with 12 bases between.

The chain couples TRBV5-5 to TRBJ2-2; D not certain. This CDR3 comprises 16 residues. Per germline, CDR1 SGHKS and CDR2 YYEKEE (reference sequence). Trimming cost V 2 bases and J 0 bases, with 11 bases left between them. This CDR3 reads CASSFIALSNTGELFF. In nucleotides, the CDR3 is TGTGCCAGCAGCTTTATCGCCCTTTCGAACACCGGGGAGCTGTTTTTT.

The rearrangement uses TRBV4-3 and TRBJ2-7, with TRBD1 matching over 11 bases. This CDR3 contains 16 residues. The V gene's germline CDR1 is LGHNA and CDR2 YSLEER. The ends lost 3 bases at V and 4 bases at J; junction bases unmatched: 8. CDR3 nucleotides: TGCGCCAGCAGCCATGCTCCCGGGACAGGGGGTTACGAGCAGTACTTC. Its translation is CASSHAPGTGGYEQYF.

This CDR3 is CSAPEGTKAKNIQYF. DNA for the CDR3: TGCAGTGCTCCCGAGGGGACGAAAGCCAAAAACATTCAGTACTTC. The rearrangement links TRBV20-1 to TRBJ2-4, with D perhaps being TRBD1 or TRBD2 (5 bases each). V was pared by 5 bases and J by 0 bases, with 14 bases between. Germline V gives CDR1 DFQATT, CDR2 SNEGSKA (reference sequence). This CDR3 has 15 amino acids.